The 27 T cell receptor beta chains presented below share a single source sample, sequenced in a study of blood T cell repertoires in COVID-19. Libraries were prepared by immunoSEQ multiplex PCR; TCRdb keeps only in-frame clonotypes and omits some of them. This table has some 120,000 clones, approximately 86% appearing once. What was sequenced was peripheral blood. These receptors were collected from a man aged 35-49 years with acute or convalescent COVID-19.

This chain connects TRBV11-2 to TRBJ1-2, with 7 nucleotides matching TRBD1. V was clipped by 4 bases and J by 4 bases; unmatched bases: 3. This CDR3 spans 13 amino acids. Germline CDR1 and CDR2: SGHAT and FQNNGV. The CDR3 spells CASSSGQFYGYTF. The CDR3 DNA sequence: TGTGCCAGCAGCTCGGGACAGTTCTATGGCTACACCTTC.

This chain uses TRBV9 with TRBJ1-4; D unresolved. Germline values: CDR1 SGDLS, CDR2 YYNGEE. The CDR3 spans 17 residues. Trimming took off 0 bases at V and 10 bases at J, with 22 bases between the two ends. CDR3 DNA: TGTGCCAGCAGCGTAGGGAGTCGGGCGTCCCTTGGAGGAAAACTGTTTTTT. This encodes CASSVGSRASLGGKLFF.

The rearrangement uses TRBV4-1 and TRBJ1-3; 7 bases agree with TRBD1. This CDR3 has 18 residues. The V gene's germline CDR1 is MGHRA and CDR2 YSYEKL. V trimming: 3 bases; J trimming: 4 bases; junction bases outside the gene matches: 15. The CDR3 DNA is TGCGCCAGCAGCCAGCCCACAGGGGCCCGAGGTTCGGGAAACACCATATATTTT. Its translation: CASSQPTGARGSGNTIYF.

This chain joins TRBV30 and TRBJ2-3; D gene uncertain. V was shortened by 3 bases and J by 0 bases, with 4 bases between the two germline ends. This CDR3 is 12 amino acids long. Germline CDR1 is GTSNPN and CDR2 is SVGIG (reference sequence). The CDR3 loop is CAWSVSTDTQYF. In DNA form, the CDR3 reads TGTGCCTGGAGCGTAAGCACAGATACGCAGTATTTT.

The V call is TRBV4-1, the J call TRBJ1-5; D might be TRBD1 (6 bases). The V gene's germline CDR1 is MGHRA and CDR2 YSYEKL. Trimming removed 0 bases at V and 7 bases at J, with 10 bases between. CDR3 length: 14 residues. The CDR3 bases are TGCGCCAGCAGCCAAGAGTGGACAGCCCAGCCCCAGCATTTT. It specifies CASSQEWTAQPQHF.

This clone was observed a few times. The CDR3 protein is CASRGTGDLTEAFF. CDR3 bases: TGTGCCAGCAGGGGAACGGGGGATTTAACTGAAGCTTTCTTT. The genes are TRBV25-1 and TRBJ1-1; D might be TRBD1 (5 bases). V was cut by 6 bases and J by 5 bases, with 16 bases left in between. The CDR3 has 14 residues. Germline V gene data show CDR1 as MGHDK and CDR2 as SYGVNS.

The J gene is TRBJ2-5, the V gene TRBV18, with 14 nucleotides matching TRBD2. The CDR3 has 19 residues. With V trimmed by 8 bases and J by 5 bases, 19 bases remained unmatched. CDR1 KGHSH and CDR2 LQKENI come from the germline V gene. The CDR3 protein is CASRTGLSGTSGSAETQYF. The CDR3 DNA sequence: TGTGCCAGCCGGACAGGCCTTTCCGGGACTAGCGGGAGTGCGGAGACCCAGTACTTC.

This clone is a singleton in its sample. The DNA for the CDR3 is TGTGCCAGTAGTATCGGGGGGCGTCGAGGGAACACTGAAGCTTTCTTT. Residues: CASSIGGRRGNTEAFF. This chain joins TRBV19 and TRBJ1-1; possible D gene TRBD1, 6 bases. Germline V gives CDR1 LNHDA, CDR2 SQIVND (reference sequence). The CDR3 contains 16 residues. Deletions cut 3 bases from V and 1 base from J, with 15 bases between.

V gene TRBV30 combines with J gene TRBJ2-1, with a tentative D call TRBD2 (6 bases). This CDR3 is built from 13 residues. The V end was cut by 2 bases, the J end by 6 bases, with 11 bases between. Per germline, CDR1 GTSNPN and CDR2 SVGIG (reference sequence). The CDR3 nucleotides read TGTGCCTGGAGTTGGAGCGGGTCCAATGAGCAGTTCTTC. Amino acids: CAWSWSGSNEQFF.

The chain recombines TRBV6-5 with TRBJ2-1; tentatively, D is TRBD2 (6 bases). With 6 bases removed from V and 0 bases from J, the gap between germline ends came to 12 bases. CDR1 MNHEY and CDR2 SVGAGI come from the germline V gene. The CDR3 contains 15 residues. This chain's CDR3 is CASRPLAPSYNEQFF. In DNA, the CDR3 is TGTGCCAGCAGACCACTAGCTCCCTCCTACAATGAGCAGTTCTTC.

The chain uses TRBV5-1 and TRBJ2-1; D remains ambiguous. The V end was cut by 0 bases, the J end by 0 bases, with 7 bases between. Looked up from germline, CDR1 is SGHRS and CDR2 is YFSETQ. The CDR3 is 15 amino acids. The CDR3 DNA follows: TGCGCCAGCAGCTTGGTCCCGGGCTCCTACAATGAGCAGTTCTTC. It encodes CASSLVPGSYNEQFF.

The genes are TRBV4-2 and TRBJ2-1, with D tentatively TRBD2 (6 bases). The CDR3 is made up of 15 amino acids. Trimming took off 1 base at V and 3 bases at J, with 10 bases between the two ends. Germline CDR1 reads LGHNA; CDR2 reads YNFKEQ. The CDR3, as DNA: TGTGCCAGCAGCCAAGCGCGCGGGGTCTACAATGAGCAGTTCTTC. Its protein product is CASSQARGVYNEQFF.

This clone was seen a few times. The chain carries TRBV27 and TRBJ2-3; D not resolved. In germline, CDR1 is MNHEY, CDR2 SMNVEV (reference sequence). CDR3 size: 13 residues. The V and J ends lost 5 bases and 4 bases respectively, with 10 bases between them. The CDR3 reads CASSPSPSDTQYF. In DNA, the CDR3 is TGTGCCAGCAGTCCTTCTCCTTCAGATACGCAGTATTTT.

By its share, this clone is medium-sized. The V and J genes are TRBV11-2 and TRBJ2-7; 9 bases fit TRBD1. With 5 bases clipped from V and 3 bases from J, the junction kept 8 bases outside the gene matches. Germline V lookup: CDR1 SGHAT, CDR2 FQNNGV. This CDR3 spans 15 amino acids. CDR3 sequence reads: CASSLRQGGVYEQYF. For the CDR3, the DNA is TGTGCCAGCAGCCTAAGACAGGGGGGGGTCTACGAGCAGTACTTC.

This clone was recorded only once. The chain is built from TRBV5-4 and TRBJ2-1; 12 bases are a match to TRBD2. The CDR3 covers 20 residues. The ends lost 1 base at V and 0 bases at J; junction bases unmatched: 11. Germline values: CDR1 SGHNT, CDR2 YYREEE (reference sequence). The CDR3 nucleotides read TGTGCCAGCAGCTTGTCCCGGACTAGCGGGGCCATCAGCTCCTACAATGAGCAGTTCTTC. Encoded protein: CASSLSRTSGAISSYNEQFF.

This sequence joins TRBV2 and TRBJ1-2, with D unclear. The CDR3 has 11 residues. Germline CDR1 is SNHLY and CDR2 is FYNNEI. Trimming cost V 6 bases and J 3 bases, with 5 bases left between them. CDR3 residues: CASRGDYGYTF. CDR3 DNA sequence: TGTGCCAGCAGGGGAGACTATGGCTACACCTTC.

V usage is TRBV30 and J usage is TRBJ2-2, with 10 bases matching TRBD1. The length of the CDR3 is 14 residues. The V gene end was trimmed by 5 bases and the J gene end by 6 bases; junction bases not matched to a gene: 6. Per the germline V gene, CDR1 is GTSNPN and CDR2 is SVGIG (reference sequence). The CDR3 is CAWEGTGAAGELFF. The CDR3 nucleotides read TGTGCCTGGGAGGGGACAGGGGCGGCCGGGGAGCTGTTTTTT.

This clone was seen just once. V is TRBV5-4 and J is TRBJ2-2; 11 bases are a match to TRBD2. The CDR3 is made up of 17 amino acids. V was pared by 4 bases and J by 2 bases, with 7 bases of the junction left unmatched. The germline V gene has CDR1 SGHNT and CDR2 YYREEE (reference sequence). The CDR3 is CASSTPGLAVNTGELFF. CDR3 nucleotide sequence: TGTGCCAGCAGCACTCCGGGACTAGCGGTTAACACCGGGGAGCTGTTTTTT.

The rearrangement links TRBV12-5 to TRBJ1-2; maybe TRBD1 (5 bases). The V gene's germline CDR1 is LGHNT and CDR2 FRNRAP. The CDR3 covers 17 residues. V was pared by 3 bases and J by 1 base, with 18 bases between. The DNA of the CDR3 is TGTGCTAGTGGTTTCTCGGACACCGAAGCGGGTAACTATGGCTACACCTTC. Encoded protein: CASGFSDTEAGNYGYTF. The complete variable domain, with remaining parts taken from reference TRBV12-5 and TRBJ1-2, reads DARVTQTPRHKVTEMGQEVTMRCQPILGHNTVFWYRQTMMQGLELLAYFRNRAPLDDSGMPKDRFSAEMPDATLATLKIQPSEPRDSAVYFCASGFSDTEAGNYGYTFGSGTRLTVV.

The rearrangement links TRBV4-1 to TRBJ1-5; 7 positions agree with TRBD1. This CDR3 contains 16 residues. Trimming at V came to 1 base and at J to 5 bases, leaving 8 bases not matched to a gene. Germline values: CDR1 MGHRA, CDR2 YSYEKL. The CDR3 loop is CASSQGLDRMDQPQHF. The CDR3, as DNA: TGCGCCAGCAGCCAAGGCCTGGACAGGATGGATCAGCCCCAGCATTTT.

This chain connects TRBV7-6 to TRBJ1-6; 8 bases map to TRBD1. J gave up 3 bases and V 1 base, and 11 bases lay outside the gene matches. Germline CDR1 is SGHVS and CDR2 is FNYEAQ. This CDR3 is built from 19 residues. The CDR3 loop is CASSLEVPGQDLYNSPLHF. The DNA for the CDR3 is TGTGCCAGCAGCTTAGAGGTCCCGGGACAGGACCTCTATAATTCACCCCTCCACTTT.

V and J are TRBV2 and TRBJ2-7; 10 nucleotides match TRBD2. J was trimmed by 2 bases and V by 4 bases; bases with no gene match: 11. The germline gives CDR1 SNHLY, CDR2 FYNNEI. This CDR3 has 17 residues. The CDR3 reads CASSVGLAGAPPYEQYF. The CDR3 bases are TGTGCCAGCAGTGTCGGGCTAGCGGGAGCTCCGCCCTACGAGCAGTACTTC. Combining the CDR3 with reference TRBV2 and TRBJ2-7 gives the whole variable domain EPEVTQTPSHQVTQMGQEVILRCVPISNHLYFYWYRQILGQKVEFLVSFYNNEISEKSEIFDDQFSVERPDGSNFTLKIRSTKLEDSAMYFCASSVGLAGAPPYEQYFGPGTRLTVT.

The chain joins TRBV5-1 to TRBJ2-3; TRBD2 aligns across 8 bases. Germline CDR1 and CDR2: SGHRS and YFSETQ. Trimming removed 0 bases from V and 0 bases from J; junction bases left unmatched: 6. CDR3 size: 17 residues. The CDR3 protein is CASSLVVSGTSTDTQYF. The CDR3 coding sequence is TGCGCCAGCAGCTTGGTTGTTAGCGGGACTAGCACAGATACGCAGTATTTT.

V is TRBV19 and J is TRBJ1-5; D remains ambiguous. Germline CDR1 is LNHDA and CDR2 is SQIVND (reference sequence). V was pared by 5 bases and J by 0 bases, with 17 bases between. The CDR3 contains 17 residues. CDR3 DNA sequence: TGTGCCAGTAGTCAACCTCCTAGTCGGTATAGCAATCAGCCCCAGCATTTT. Protein: CASSQPPSRYSNQPQHF.

The V gene is TRBV6-1, the J gene TRBJ1-4; TRBD1 is a possible D gene (5 bases). Trimming shortened V by 0 bases and J by 14 bases, and 16 bases separated the two germline ends. This CDR3 has 14 amino acids. CDR1 and CDR2 (germline): MNHNS, SASEGT. CDR3 in amino acids: CASSEALRVGGLFF. In nucleotides, the CDR3 is TGTGCCAGCAGTGAAGCGCTCAGGGTGGGGGGGCTGTTTTTT.

The chain has TRBV11-3 and TRBJ2-5; D remains ambiguous. This CDR3 spans 14 amino acids. Per the germline V gene, CDR1 is SGHNT and CDR2 is YENEEA. Trimming stripped 3 bases from V and 5 bases from J, with 13 bases between. The CDR3 sequence: CASSFSTSGETQYF. The CDR3 nucleotides are TGTGCCAGCAGCTTCTCTACGTCCGGGGAGACCCAGTACTTC. Based on the CDR3 plus reference TRBV11-3 and TRBJ2-5, the full variable domain is EAGVVQSPRYKIIEKKQPVAFWCNPISGHNTLYWYLQNLGQGPELLIRYENEEAVDDSQLPKDRFSAERLKGVDSTLKIQPAELGDSAVYLCASSFSTSGETQYFGPGTRLLVL.

J is TRBJ2-7 and V is TRBV10-3, with 9 bases that match TRBD1. The germline V gene encodes CDR1 ENHRY and CDR2 SYGVKD. CDR3 length equals 15 residues. V lost 6 bases to trimming and J lost 1 base; unmatched junction nucleotides: 7. The CDR3 reads CAIRYRQGESYEQYF. Here the CDR3 DNA reads TGTGCCATCAGATATCGACAGGGGGAATCCTACGAGCAGTACTTC.